This TCR beta chain was captured in a study of CD8 T cells in Susac syndrome. Worth noting for this clonotype: Antigen specificity is unknown.

This CDR3 has 9 amino acids. Germline loops: CDR1 MNHEY, CDR2 SVGAGI. With random hexamers, 0.5 to 1 ug RNA was reverse transcribed. An immunoSEQ multiplex PCR generated amplified TCR beta CDR3 products spanning 54 Vbeta and 13 Jbeta. TCRdb independently ran MiXCR on the immunoSEQ multiplex PCR reads; one entry per CDR3 protein. Of 300,000 to 350,000 distinct CDR3 sequences listed, around 92% are singletons. Study results and limitations: The study admitted that it had a relatively small number of individuals in its TCR sequencing and HLA analysis.

The chain employs TRBV6-5 and TRBJ1-5, with no clear D. The source is a human donor with multiple sclerosis. The specimen was CD4+ T cells from PBMCs. CDR3 coding DNA: TGTGAGGGCAATCAGCCCCAGCATTTT. It translates to CEGNQPQHF.